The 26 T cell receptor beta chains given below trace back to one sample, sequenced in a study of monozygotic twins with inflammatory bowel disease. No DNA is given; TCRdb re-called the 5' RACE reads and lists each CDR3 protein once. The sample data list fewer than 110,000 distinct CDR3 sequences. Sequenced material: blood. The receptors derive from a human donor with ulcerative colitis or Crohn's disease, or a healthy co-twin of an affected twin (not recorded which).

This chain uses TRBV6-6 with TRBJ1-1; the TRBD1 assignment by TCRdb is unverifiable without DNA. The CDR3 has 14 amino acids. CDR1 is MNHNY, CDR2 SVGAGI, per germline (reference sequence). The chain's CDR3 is CASRFTRGDTEAFF.

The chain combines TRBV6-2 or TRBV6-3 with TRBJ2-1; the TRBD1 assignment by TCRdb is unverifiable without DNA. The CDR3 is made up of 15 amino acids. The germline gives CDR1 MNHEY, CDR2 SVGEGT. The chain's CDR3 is CASSYSGGTYNEQFF.

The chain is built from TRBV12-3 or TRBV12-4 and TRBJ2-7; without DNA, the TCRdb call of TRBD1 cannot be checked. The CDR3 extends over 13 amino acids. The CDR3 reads CASSLDRGNEQYF.

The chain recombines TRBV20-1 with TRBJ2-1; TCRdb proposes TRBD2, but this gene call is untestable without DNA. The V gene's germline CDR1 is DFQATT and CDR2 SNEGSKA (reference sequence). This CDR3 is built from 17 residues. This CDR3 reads CSASSPSGGAAYNEQFF.

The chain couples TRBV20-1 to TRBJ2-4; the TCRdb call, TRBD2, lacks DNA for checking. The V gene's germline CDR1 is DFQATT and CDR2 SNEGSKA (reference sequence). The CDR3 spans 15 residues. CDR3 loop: CSARVAGASKNIQYF.

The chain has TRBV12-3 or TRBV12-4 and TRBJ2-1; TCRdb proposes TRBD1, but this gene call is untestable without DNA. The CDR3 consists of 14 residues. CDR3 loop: CASSFSAQKNEQFF.

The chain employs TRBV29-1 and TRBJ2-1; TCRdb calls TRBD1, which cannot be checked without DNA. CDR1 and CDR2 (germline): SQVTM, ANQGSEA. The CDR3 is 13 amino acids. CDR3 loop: CSVERQGASEQFF.

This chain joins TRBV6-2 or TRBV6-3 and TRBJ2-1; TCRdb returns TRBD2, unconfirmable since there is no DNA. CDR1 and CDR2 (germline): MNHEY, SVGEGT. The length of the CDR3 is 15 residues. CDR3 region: CASSRTSAVIDEQFF.

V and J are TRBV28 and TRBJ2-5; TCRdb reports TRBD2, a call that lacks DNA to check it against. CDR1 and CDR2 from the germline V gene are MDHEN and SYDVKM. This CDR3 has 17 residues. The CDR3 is CASREGVWGALGETQYF.

CDR3 amino acids: CASSLPPDGDYEQYF. The rearrangement uses TRBV28 and TRBJ2-7; TCRdb gives TRBD1 as the D gene, but with no DNA this cannot be confirmed. The germline V gene encodes CDR1 MDHEN and CDR2 SYDVKM. This CDR3 has 15 residues.

CDR3 region: CSARVRSGDGYTF. The chain uses TRBV20-1 and TRBJ1-2. The CDR3 has 13 amino acids. From germline, CDR1 is DFQATT and CDR2 SNEGSKA (reference sequence).

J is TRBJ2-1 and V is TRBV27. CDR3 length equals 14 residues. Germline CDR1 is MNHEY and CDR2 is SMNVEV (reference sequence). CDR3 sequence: CASSARGSYNEQFF.

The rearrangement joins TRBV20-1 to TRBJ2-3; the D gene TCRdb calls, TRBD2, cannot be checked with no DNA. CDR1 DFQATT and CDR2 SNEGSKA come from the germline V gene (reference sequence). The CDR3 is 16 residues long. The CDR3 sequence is CSARWYSGTSTDTQYF.

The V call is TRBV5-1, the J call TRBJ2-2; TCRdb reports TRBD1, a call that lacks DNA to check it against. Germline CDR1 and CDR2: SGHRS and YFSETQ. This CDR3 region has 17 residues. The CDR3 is CASSRQKGGTNTGELFF.

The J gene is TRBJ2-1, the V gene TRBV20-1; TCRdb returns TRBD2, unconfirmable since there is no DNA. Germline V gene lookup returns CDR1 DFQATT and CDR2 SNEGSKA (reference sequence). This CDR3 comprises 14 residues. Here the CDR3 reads CSARPLAAHNEQFF.

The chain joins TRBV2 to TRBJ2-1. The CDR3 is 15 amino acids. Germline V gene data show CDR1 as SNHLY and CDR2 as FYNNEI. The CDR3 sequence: CASSRPGISYNEQFF.

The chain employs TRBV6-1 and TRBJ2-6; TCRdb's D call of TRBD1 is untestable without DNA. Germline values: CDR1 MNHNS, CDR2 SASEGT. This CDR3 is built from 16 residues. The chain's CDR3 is CASSGQLSSGANVLTF.

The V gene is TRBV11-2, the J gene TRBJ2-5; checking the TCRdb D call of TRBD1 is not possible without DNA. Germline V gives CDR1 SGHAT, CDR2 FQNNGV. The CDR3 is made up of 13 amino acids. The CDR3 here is CASSSQGAVTQYF.

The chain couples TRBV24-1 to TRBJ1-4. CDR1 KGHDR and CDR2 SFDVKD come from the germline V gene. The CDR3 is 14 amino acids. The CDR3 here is CATSDSGWDEKLFF.

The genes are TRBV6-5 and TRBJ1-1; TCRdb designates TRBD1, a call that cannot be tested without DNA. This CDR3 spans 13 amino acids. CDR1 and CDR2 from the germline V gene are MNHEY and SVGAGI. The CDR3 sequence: CASSPVDRCEAFF.

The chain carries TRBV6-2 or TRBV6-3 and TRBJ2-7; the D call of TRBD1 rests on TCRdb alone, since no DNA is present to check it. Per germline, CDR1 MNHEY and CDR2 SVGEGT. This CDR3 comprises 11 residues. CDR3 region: CASSRQDEQYF.

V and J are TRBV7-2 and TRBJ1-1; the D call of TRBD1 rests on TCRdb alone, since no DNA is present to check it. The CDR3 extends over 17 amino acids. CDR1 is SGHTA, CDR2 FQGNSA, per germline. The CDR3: CASSSRPGTGMNTEAFF.

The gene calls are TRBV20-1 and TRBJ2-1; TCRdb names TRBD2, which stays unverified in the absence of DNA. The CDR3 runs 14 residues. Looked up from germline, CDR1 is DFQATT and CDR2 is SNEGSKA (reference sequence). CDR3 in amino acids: CSARGLIVYNEQFF.

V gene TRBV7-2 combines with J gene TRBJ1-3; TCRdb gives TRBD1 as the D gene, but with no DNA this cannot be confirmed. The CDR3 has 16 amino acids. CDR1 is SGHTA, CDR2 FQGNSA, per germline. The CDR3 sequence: CASSFPLQGSGNTIYF.

CDR3: CSVYTAYEQYF. The chain joins TRBV29-1 to TRBJ2-7. Germline CDR1 and CDR2: SQVTM and ANQGSEA. CDR3 length: 11 amino acids.

This chain's CDR3 is CASSQDQGVNSPLHF. The chain carries TRBV4-3 and TRBJ1-6; the D call of TRBD1 rests on TCRdb alone, since no DNA is present to check it. The CDR3 runs to 15 residues. Germline lookup yields CDR1 LGHNA and CDR2 YSLEER.